What follows are 27 T cell receptor beta chains derived from one specimen sequenced in a study of long-term antiretroviral therapy in people with HIV (dated by TCRdb to the early 2020s). The immunoSEQ hsTCRB v3.0 assay was used at survey level resolution for TRB variable region sequencing. TCRdb retrieved this table from immuneACCESS and kept in-frame rearrangements only. Not all clones are present; in checked studies, unresolved V genes account for under half, and no reason is known for the remainder. This sample is represented by 25,000 to 35,000 clones; about three quarters of them were singletons. Around 8% of the sample is in the top ten clones. The sequencing used unsorted PBMCs, collected 3.1 years after starting antiretroviral therapy. The receptors stem from a woman in her fifties or sixties with HIV.

The chain has TRBV14 and TRBJ1-1, with TRBD1 identical over 7 bases. The V segment lost 4 bases and the J segment 1 base; nucleotides outside the gene matches: 6. CDR1 and CDR2 from the germline V gene are SGHDN and FVKESK. This CDR3 spans 15 amino acids. Here the CDR3 DNA reads TGTGCCAGCAGCCGAAACAGGGGCCCGAACACTGAAGCTTTCTTT. Protein product: CASSRNRGPNTEAFF.

The chain is built from TRBV5-5 and TRBJ1-5, with D unclear. There are 13 residues in the CDR3. CDR1 and CDR2 from the germline V gene are SGHKS and YYEKEE (reference sequence). V lost 3 bases and J 4 bases, leaving 8 bases between the germline ends. The CDR3 here is CASSSYTNQPQHF. CDR3 DNA sequence: TGTGCCAGCAGCTCCTATACAAATCAGCCCCAGCATTTT.

This rearrangement joins TRBV7-6 to TRBJ2-3; 7 bases align to TRBD1. The CDR3 totals 14 residues. V lost 5 bases to trimming and J lost 5 bases; unmatched junction nucleotides: 7. Germline V lookup: CDR1 SGHVS, CDR2 FNYEAQ. The CDR3 DNA follows: TGTGCCAGCAGCCCAACCAGGACAGGAGATACGCAGTATTTT. Translation: CASSPTRTGDTQYF.

The chain uses TRBV25-1 and TRBJ2-7, with D perhaps TRBD2 (6 bases). Trimming took 1 base from V and 9 from J, leaving 22 bases between them. Germline V gives CDR1 MGHDK, CDR2 SYGVNS. There are 16 residues in the CDR3. The CDR3 is CASSEWGSGAGNRQYF. In nucleotides, the CDR3 is TGTGCCAGCAGTGAATGGGGTAGTGGGGCGGGAAATCGGCAGTACTTC.

The CDR3 DNA reads as TGCAGCGTTGGGGGACTAGCGGGGGGCCGGGAGACCCAGTACTTC. Amino acids: CSVGGLAGGRETQYF. The rearrangement uses TRBV29-1 and TRBJ2-5; TRBD2 matches 15 bases. Germline V gene data show CDR1 as SQVTM and CDR2 as ANQGSEA. V lost 4 bases and J lost 5; bases outside the gene matches: 5. The CDR3 is made up of 15 amino acids.

The chain employs TRBV6-5 and TRBJ1-3; tentative D call: TRBD1 (5 bases). V lost 2 bases and J lost 4, with 12 bases in between. Looked up from germline, CDR1 is MNHEY and CDR2 is SVGAGI. The CDR3 extends over 15 amino acids. CDR3 region: CASSYGGRAGNTIYF. CDR3 bases: TGTGCCAGCAGTTACGGTGGCAGGGCAGGAAACACCATATATTTT.

This rearrangement joins TRBV6-1 to TRBJ1-1; unclear D gene. V was cut by 7 bases and J by 0 bases, with 12 bases left in between. The germline V gene encodes CDR1 MNHNS and CDR2 SASEGT. This CDR3 comprises 14 residues. The CDR3 spells CASTKTALNTEAFF. The CDR3, as DNA: TGTGCCAGCACCAAAACAGCTTTGAACACTGAAGCTTTCTTT.

By proportion, this clone is medium-sized. This chain connects TRBV2 to TRBJ1-6, with D possibly TRBD1 on 5 matching bases. The germline V and J ends were trimmed by 6 bases and 7 bases, with 10 bases remaining between them. Germline CDR1 reads SNHLY; CDR2 reads FYNNEI. The CDR3 contains 13 residues. The CDR3 DNA reads TGTGCCAGCAGGGCAGGGTCCAATTCACCCCTCCACTTT. Its protein is CASRAGSNSPLHF.

This rearrangement joins TRBV29-1 to TRBJ1-2, with 9 bases aligning to TRBD1. In germline, CDR1 is SQVTM, CDR2 ANQGSEA. After removal of 7 bases from V and 4 bases from J, the junction contained 7 bases not matched to a gene. This CDR3 spans 13 amino acids. CDR3 sequence (DNA): TGCAGCGCCGCAGACAGGGGGGGCTATGGCTACACCTTC. Protein sequence: CSAADRGGYGYTF. Together with reference TRBV29-1 and TRBJ1-2, the CDR3 gives the full variable domain: SAVISQKPSRDICQRGTSLTIQCQVDSQVTMMFWYRQQPGQSLTLIATANQGSEATYESGFVIDKFPISRPNLTFSTLTVSNMSPEDSSIYLCSAADRGGYGYTFGSGTRLTVV.

The V gene is TRBV30, the J gene TRBJ1-1; no firm D call. V lost 4 bases to trimming and J lost 0 bases, with 9 bases between them. CDR3 length equals 13 residues. Germline V CDR1 and CDR2: GTSNPN, SVGIG (reference sequence). For the CDR3, the DNA is TGTGCCTGGAAAGGGCACCTGAACACTGAAGCTTTCTTT. Translated: CAWKGHLNTEAFF.

V usage is TRBV10-2 and J usage is TRBJ2-1; the D gene is possibly TRBD1 (5 bases). The CDR3 is 15 residues long. Germline CDR1 is WSHSY and CDR2 is SAAADI. Trimming took off 6 bases at V and 1 base at J, with 13 bases between the two ends. The CDR3 loop is CASSTLGQSYNEQFF. Here the CDR3 DNA reads TGCGCCAGCAGCACCCTGGGGCAGTCCTACAATGAGCAGTTCTTC.

The rearrangement joins TRBV5-1 to TRBJ1-2, with D tentatively TRBD1 (6 bases). Between the trimmed V and J ends, which lost 4 bases and 7 bases, there was a span of 17 bases. Germline assignment: CDR1 SGHRS and CDR2 YFSETQ. The CDR3 consists of 14 residues. This chain's CDR3 is CASSPGTLASGYTF. The CDR3 DNA follows: TGCGCCAGCAGCCCCGGGACACTGGCCTCTGGCTACACCTTC.

The chain combines TRBV18 with TRBJ1-2, with D uncertain. The CDR3 has 15 residues. V was trimmed by 2 bases and J by 5 bases, leaving 15 bases between them. Germline V CDR1 and CDR2: KGHSH, LQKENI. The CDR3 sequence: CASSPNQREWYGYTF. The CDR3 nucleotides are TGTGCCAGCTCACCAAATCAGAGGGAATGGTATGGCTACACCTTC.

The chain carries TRBV6-1 and TRBJ1-2; D is unclear. CDR3 size: 15 residues. In germline, CDR1 is MNHNS, CDR2 SASEGT. V lost 2 bases, J lost 4 bases, and 14 bases lay in between. CDR3 nucleotides: TGTGCCAGCAGTGAAACGGTCACAGTTTTCTATGGCTACACCTTC. Encoded protein: CASSETVTVFYGYTF.

The sample holds a few counts of this clone. V gene TRBV6-5 combines with J gene TRBJ2-2; TRBD1 matches 10 bases. The germline CDR1 and CDR2 sequences are MNHEY and SVGAGI. The CDR3 has 15 amino acids. The CDR3 here is CATGRDRGNTGELFF. The CDR3 nucleotides read TGTGCTACCGGGAGGGACAGGGGGAACACCGGGGAGCTGTTTTTT.

This rearrangement joins TRBV11-2 to TRBJ1-3; D gene ambiguous. Germline V gives CDR1 SGHAT, CDR2 FQNNGV. CDR3 length equals 16 residues. V was clipped by 5 bases and J by 0 bases, with 14 bases between them. The DNA of the CDR3 is TGTGCCAGCAGCCCCGGACGGACTACCTCTGGAAACACCATATATTTT. Translated, it gives CASSPGRTTSGNTIYF.

The chain has TRBV7-2 and TRBJ2-1; D is perhaps TRBD1 (6 bases). V lost 2 bases and J 7 bases, leaving 18 bases between the germline ends. The CDR3 sequence is 16 residues long. Germline CDR1 SGHTA, CDR2 FQGNSA. The CDR3 DNA reads as TGTGCCAGCAGCTTATTCGGGCAAGGGGGTTGGAATGAGCAGTTCTTC. It is translated as CASSLFGQGGWNEQFF.

V gene TRBV7-2 combines with J gene TRBJ2-3; 7 bases are a match to TRBD1. CDR1 and CDR2 from the germline V gene are SGHTA and FQGNSA. CDR3 size: 16 residues. After removal of 5 bases from V and 0 bases from J, the junction contained 8 bases not matched to a gene. The CDR3 loop reads CASSVSGTDSTDTQYF. In nucleotides, the CDR3 is TGTGCCAGCAGCGTTTCCGGGACAGATAGCACAGATACGCAGTATTTT.

The chain couples TRBV2 to TRBJ1-5; 7 nucleotides agree with TRBD1. The junction had 6 bases not matched to a gene; V was cut back by 4 bases and J by 3 bases. Germline-derived CDR1 and CDR2 are SNHLY and FYNNEI. The CDR3 is 15 residues long. The CDR3 DNA follows: TGTGCCAGCAGTGGACAGGGAACGAACAATCAGCCCCAGCATTTT. This gives the protein CASSGQGTNNQPQHF.

The chain couples TRBV11-2 to TRBJ2-3; D gene ambiguous. The CDR3 is 18 amino acids. The germline V and J ends were trimmed by 2 bases and 0 bases, with 18 bases remaining between them. CDR1 SGHAT and CDR2 FQNNGV come from the germline V gene. The CDR3 spells CASSLRSGNSASTDTQYF. CDR3 nucleotide sequence: TGTGCCAGCAGCTTACGGTCAGGTAACTCCGCTAGCACAGATACGCAGTATTTT.

This chain joins TRBV5-1 and TRBJ2-7, with a weak D call TRBD1 (6 bases). V lost 4 bases, J lost 4 bases, and 15 bases lay in between. Germline values: CDR1 SGHRS, CDR2 YFSETQ. This CDR3 comprises 14 residues. The CDR3 protein is CASSTGDTTYEQYV. The CDR3 DNA sequence: TGCGCCAGCAGCACCGGGGACACCACTTACGAGCAGTACGTC.

The chain links TRBV7-9 to TRBJ1-2; TRBD1 is a possible D gene (5 bases). Germline-derived CDR1 and CDR2 are SEHNR and FQNEAQ (reference sequence). Trimming cost V 5 bases and J 4 bases, with 11 bases left between them. The CDR3 runs 13 residues. The CDR3 protein is CASSLDSSYGYTF. DNA of the CDR3: TGTGCCAGCAGCCTAGACAGCTCCTATGGCTACACCTTC.

The chain uses TRBV5-4 and TRBJ2-3, with 10 bases that match TRBD2. V was clipped by 4 bases and J by 6 bases; unmatched bases: 8. The length of the CDR3 is 15 residues. CDR1 is SGHNT, CDR2 YYREEE, per germline (reference sequence). CDR3 in DNA: TGTGCCAGCAGCCAAGCGGGGGGGCTTTCGGATACGCAGTATTTT. Residues: CASSQAGGLSDTQYF.

V gene TRBV7-8 combines with J gene TRBJ2-4, with D hard to call. The CDR3 runs 16 residues. Trimming took off 1 base at V and 0 bases at J, with 10 bases between the two ends. Per germline, CDR1 SGHVS and CDR2 FQNEAQ. The CDR3 DNA is TGTGCCAGCAGCTTAGATCCCCAGAGAGCCAAAAACATTCAGTACTTC. As protein: CASSLDPQRAKNIQYF. Together with reference TRBV7-8 and TRBJ2-4, the CDR3 gives the full variable domain: GAGVSQSPRYKVAKRGQDVALRCDPISGHVSLFWYQQALGQGPEFLTYFQNEAQLDKSGLPSDRFFAERPEGSVSTLKIQRTQQEDSAVYLCASSLDPQRAKNIQYFGAGTRLSVL.

The chain has TRBV5-1 and TRBJ2-1; D gene ambiguous. The germline V gene has CDR1 SGHRS and CDR2 YFSETQ. The CDR3 sequence is 14 residues long. Trimming took 8 bases from V and 0 from J, leaving 12 bases between them. CDR3 loop: CASRTVSSYNEQFF. The DNA for the CDR3 is TGCGCCAGTCGGACGGTGAGCTCCTACAATGAGCAGTTCTTC.

The chain joins TRBV11-2 to TRBJ1-4; perhaps TRBD1 as D (6 bases). CDR1 and CDR2 from the germline V gene are SGHAT and FQNNGV. The length of the CDR3 is 16 residues. V lost 5 bases to trimming and J lost 7 bases, with 20 bases between them. The CDR3 nucleotides read TGTGCCAGCAGCCGCTTGAAGACAGGAGTAGGTGAAAAACTGTTTTTT. The encoded protein is CASSRLKTGVGEKLFF. Drawing the rest from reference TRBV11-2 and TRBJ1-4, the complete variable domain is EAGVAQSPRYKIIEKRQSVAFWCNPISGHATLYWYQQILGQGPKLLIQFQNNGVVDDSQLPKDRFSAERLKGVDSTLKIQPAKLEDSAVYLCASSRLKTGVGEKLFFGSGTQLSVL.

This clone was detected once. V and J are TRBV27 and TRBJ2-1, with D uncertain. Germline V gene data show CDR1 as MNHEY and CDR2 as SMNVEV (reference sequence). V lost 0 bases and J 7 bases, leaving 7 bases between the germline ends. The CDR3 consists of 13 residues. The DNA for the CDR3 is TGTGCCAGCAGTTTATCCCGGGCGAATGAGCAGTTCTTC. This translates into CASSLSRANEQFF.